These 2 T cell receptor beta chains were all obtained from the same sample, sequenced in a study of human T cells and chemical hapten exposure. As to time point: pre-sensitization, week 0. Treatment meaning: therapeutic diphenylcyclopropenone sensitization with weekly scalp DPC. MiXCR, applied by TCRdb to the RACE reads, yields one record per CDR3 protein. The table lists roughly 380,000 distinct CDR3 sequences, approximately 5.1% of them singletons, with just over 2.5% in the top ten. Sequences were derived from whole blood, sampled in connection with sensitization to the hapten diphenylcyclopropenone (DPC). Receptors were obtained from a woman in her fifties or sixties with alopecia areata. Some clones in this sample may be carry-over from other donors' samples.

In this sample, this clonotype turned up many times. The rearrangement joins TRBV4-1 to TRBJ2-3; D not certain. V was cut by 1 base and J by 2 bases, with 7 bases left in between. CDR1 and CDR2 (germline): MGHRA, YSYEKL. This CDR3 comprises 14 residues. The CDR3, as DNA: TGCGCCAGCAGCCAAGCACTACCCACAGATACGCAGTATTTT. Translating it yields CASSQALPTDTQYF.

This clonotype was counted at least ten times. The J gene is TRBJ2-7, the V gene TRBV28; 9 positions agree with TRBD1. The CDR3 contains 15 residues. Germline assignment: CDR1 MDHEN and CDR2 SYDVKM. After removal of 3 bases from V and 1 base from J, the junction contained 4 bases not matched to a gene. Written as DNA, the CDR3 is TGTGCCAGCAGTTTTATGGGACAGGGTTCCTACGAGCAGTACTTC. This gives the protein CASSFMGQGSYEQYF.